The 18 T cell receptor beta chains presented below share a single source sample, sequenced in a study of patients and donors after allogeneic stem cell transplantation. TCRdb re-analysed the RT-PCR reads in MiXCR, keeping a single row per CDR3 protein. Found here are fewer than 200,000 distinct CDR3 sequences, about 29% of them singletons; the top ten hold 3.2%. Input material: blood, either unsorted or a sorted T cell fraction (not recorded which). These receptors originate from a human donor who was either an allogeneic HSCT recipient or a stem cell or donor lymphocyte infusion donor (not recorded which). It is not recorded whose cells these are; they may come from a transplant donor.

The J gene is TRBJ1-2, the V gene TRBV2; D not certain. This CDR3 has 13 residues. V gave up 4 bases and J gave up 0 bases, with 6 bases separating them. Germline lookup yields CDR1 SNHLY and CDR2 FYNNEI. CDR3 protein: CASSVKSNYGYTF. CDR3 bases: TGTGCCAGCAGTGTAAAGTCTAACTATGGCTACACCTTC.

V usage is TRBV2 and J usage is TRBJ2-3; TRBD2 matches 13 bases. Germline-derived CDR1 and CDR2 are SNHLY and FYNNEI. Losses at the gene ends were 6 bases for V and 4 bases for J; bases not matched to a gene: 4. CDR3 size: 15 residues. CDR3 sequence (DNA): TGTGCCAGCAGCCCCACTAGCGGGAGGGCAGATACGCAGTATTTT. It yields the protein CASSPTSGRADTQYF.

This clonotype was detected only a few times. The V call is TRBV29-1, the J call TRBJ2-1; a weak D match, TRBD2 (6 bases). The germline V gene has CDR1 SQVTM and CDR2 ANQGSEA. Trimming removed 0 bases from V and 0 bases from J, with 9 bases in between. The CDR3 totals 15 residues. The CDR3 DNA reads TGCAGCGTTGAAGATCACGGGAGCTCCTACAATGAGCAGTTCTTC. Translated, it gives CSVEDHGSSYNEQFF.

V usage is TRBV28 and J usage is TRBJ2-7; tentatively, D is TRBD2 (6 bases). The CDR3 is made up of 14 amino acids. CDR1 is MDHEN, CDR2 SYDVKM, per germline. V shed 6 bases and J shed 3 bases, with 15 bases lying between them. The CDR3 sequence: CASRSAGTYYEQYF. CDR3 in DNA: TGTGCCAGCAGAAGCGCCGGGACTTACTACGAGCAGTACTTC.

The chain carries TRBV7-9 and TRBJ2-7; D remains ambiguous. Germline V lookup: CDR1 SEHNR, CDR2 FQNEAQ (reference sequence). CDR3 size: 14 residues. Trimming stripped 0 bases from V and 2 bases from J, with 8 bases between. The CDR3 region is CASSLAQIPYEQYF. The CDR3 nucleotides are TGTGCCAGCAGCTTAGCCCAAATTCCCTACGAGCAGTACTTC.

CDR3 region: CASTYMTEPRNGYTF. In nucleotides, the CDR3 is TGTGCCAGCACCTACATGACAGAGCCCCGGAATGGCTACACCTTC. The rearrangement uses TRBV12-3 or TRBV12-4 and TRBJ1-2; maybe TRBD1 (5 bases). This CDR3 contains 15 residues. The V end lost 7 bases, the J end lost 6 bases, and 21 bases lay between the germline ends.

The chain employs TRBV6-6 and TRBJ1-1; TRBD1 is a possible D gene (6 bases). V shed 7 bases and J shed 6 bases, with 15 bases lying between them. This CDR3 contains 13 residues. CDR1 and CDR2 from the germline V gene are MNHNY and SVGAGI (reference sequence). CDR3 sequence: CASIMGGGSEAFF. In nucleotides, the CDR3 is TGTGCCAGCATTATGGGGGGGGGCTCTGAAGCTTTCTTT.

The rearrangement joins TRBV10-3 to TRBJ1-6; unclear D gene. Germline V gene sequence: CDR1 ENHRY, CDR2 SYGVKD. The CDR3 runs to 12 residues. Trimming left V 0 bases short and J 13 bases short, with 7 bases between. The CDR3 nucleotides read TGTGCCATCAGTGAGTCGCGGAGCCCCCTCCACTTT. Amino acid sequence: CAISESRSPLHF.

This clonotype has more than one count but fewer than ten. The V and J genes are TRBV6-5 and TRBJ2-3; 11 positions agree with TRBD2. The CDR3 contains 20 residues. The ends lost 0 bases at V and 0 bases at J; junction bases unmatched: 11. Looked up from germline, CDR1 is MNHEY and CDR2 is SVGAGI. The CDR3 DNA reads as TGTGCCAGCAGTTACTCCACACCGGGACTAGCGGACACTAGCACAGATACGCAGTATTTT. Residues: CASSYSTPGLADTSTDTQYF.

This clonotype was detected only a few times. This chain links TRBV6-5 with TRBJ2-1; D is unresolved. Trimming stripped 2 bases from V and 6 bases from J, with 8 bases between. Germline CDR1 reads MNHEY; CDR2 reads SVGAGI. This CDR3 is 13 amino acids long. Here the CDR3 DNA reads TGTGCCAGCAGTTACGACCTGGCCAATGAGCAGTTCTTC. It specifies CASSYDLANEQFF.

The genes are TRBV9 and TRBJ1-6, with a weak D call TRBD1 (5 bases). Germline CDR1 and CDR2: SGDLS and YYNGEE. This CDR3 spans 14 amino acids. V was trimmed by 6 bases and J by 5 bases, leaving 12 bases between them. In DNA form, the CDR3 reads TGTGCCAGCAACGGGGGACCCGATAATTCACCCCTCCACTTT. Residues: CASNGGPDNSPLHF.

CDR3 bases: TGTGCCAGCCGCCGCACAGTTTATGGCTACACCTTC. The encoded protein is CASRRTVYGYTF. The chain carries TRBV7-9 and TRBJ1-2; no clear D gene. Germline V lookup: CDR1 SEHNR, CDR2 FQNEAQ (reference sequence). V lost 8 bases, J lost 5 bases, and 12 bases lay in between. This CDR3 has 12 amino acids.

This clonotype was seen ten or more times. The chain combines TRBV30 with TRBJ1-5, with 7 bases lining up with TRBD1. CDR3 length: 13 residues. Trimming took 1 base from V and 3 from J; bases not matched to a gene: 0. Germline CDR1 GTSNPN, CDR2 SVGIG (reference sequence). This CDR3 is CAWSEGANQPQHF. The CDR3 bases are TGTGCCTGGAGTGAGGGGGCCAATCAGCCCCAGCATTTT.

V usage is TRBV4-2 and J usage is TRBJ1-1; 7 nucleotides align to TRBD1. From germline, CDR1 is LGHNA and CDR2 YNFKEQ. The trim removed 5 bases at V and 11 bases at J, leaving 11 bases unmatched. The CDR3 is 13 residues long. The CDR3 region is CASSVQGPQTAFF. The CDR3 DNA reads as TGTGCCAGCAGCGTACAGGGGCCGCAGACTGCTTTCTTT.

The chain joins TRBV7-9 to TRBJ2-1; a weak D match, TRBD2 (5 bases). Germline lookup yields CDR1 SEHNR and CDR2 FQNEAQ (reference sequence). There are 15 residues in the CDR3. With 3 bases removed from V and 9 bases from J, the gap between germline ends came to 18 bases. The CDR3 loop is CASSFTRVFDGEQFF. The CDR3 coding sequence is TGTGCCAGCAGCTTCACTAGGGTGTTTGACGGTGAGCAGTTCTTC.

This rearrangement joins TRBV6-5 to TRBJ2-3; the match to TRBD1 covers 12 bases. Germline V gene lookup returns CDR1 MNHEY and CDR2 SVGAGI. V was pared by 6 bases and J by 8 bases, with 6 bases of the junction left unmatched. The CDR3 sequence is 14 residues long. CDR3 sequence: CASSRDRGQGTQYF. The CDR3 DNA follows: TGTGCCAGCAGCCGGGACAGGGGGCAAGGTACGCAGTATTTT.

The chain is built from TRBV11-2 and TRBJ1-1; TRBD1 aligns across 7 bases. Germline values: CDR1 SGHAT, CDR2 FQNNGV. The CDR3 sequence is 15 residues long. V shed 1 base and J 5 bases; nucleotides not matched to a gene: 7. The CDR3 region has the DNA TGTGCCAGCAGCTTAGTGGCCAGGGGGAGAACTGAAGCTTTCTTT. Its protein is CASSLVARGRTEAFF. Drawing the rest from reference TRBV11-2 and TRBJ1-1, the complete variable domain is EAGVAQSPRYKIIEKRQSVAFWCNPISGHATLYWYQQILGQGPKLLIQFQNNGVVDDSQLPKDRFSAERLKGVDSTLKIQPAKLEDSAVYLCASSLVARGRTEAFFGQGTRLTVV.

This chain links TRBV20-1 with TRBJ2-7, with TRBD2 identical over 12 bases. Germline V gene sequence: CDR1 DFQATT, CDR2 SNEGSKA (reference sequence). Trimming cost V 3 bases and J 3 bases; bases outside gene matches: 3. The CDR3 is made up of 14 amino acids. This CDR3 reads CSARWTSGNYEQYF. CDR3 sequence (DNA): TGCAGTGCTAGGTGGACTAGCGGGAACTACGAGCAGTACTTC.